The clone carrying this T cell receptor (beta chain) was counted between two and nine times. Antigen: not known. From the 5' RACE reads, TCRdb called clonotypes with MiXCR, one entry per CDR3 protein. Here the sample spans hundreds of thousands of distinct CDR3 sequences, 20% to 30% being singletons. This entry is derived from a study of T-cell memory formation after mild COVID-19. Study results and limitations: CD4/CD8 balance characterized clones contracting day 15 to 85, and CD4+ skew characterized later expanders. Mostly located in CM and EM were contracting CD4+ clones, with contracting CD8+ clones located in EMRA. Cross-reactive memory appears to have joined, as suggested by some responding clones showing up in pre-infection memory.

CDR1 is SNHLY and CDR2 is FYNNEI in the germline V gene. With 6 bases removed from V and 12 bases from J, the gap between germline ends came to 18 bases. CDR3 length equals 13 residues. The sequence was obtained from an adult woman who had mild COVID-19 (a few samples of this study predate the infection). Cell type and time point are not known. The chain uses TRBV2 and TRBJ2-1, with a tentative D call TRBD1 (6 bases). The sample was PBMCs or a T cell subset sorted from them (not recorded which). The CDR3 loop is CASSSRGIRSQFF. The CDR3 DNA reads TGTGCCAGCAGCTCGAGGGGGATTCGGTCGCAGTTCTTC.